This passage covers 10 T cell receptor beta chains from one sample sequenced in a study of identical twins. One entry per CDR3 protein, called by TCRdb with MiXCR from the 5' RACE reads. The repertoire holds roughly 1.6 million distinct CDR3 sequences, with about 30% as singletons. Sequencing used cord blood. These receptors were collected from a newborn girl in good health.

This clonotype appeared a few times. This could be a read error, since a much larger clone is one nucleotide away. V and J are TRBV10-3 and TRBJ2-1; unclear D gene. Trimming pared 5 bases from V and 2 bases from J, leaving 1 base between. The CDR3 loop spans 11 amino acids. Germline CDR1 ENHRY, CDR2 SYGVKD. The CDR3 DNA reads as TGTGCCATCAGTACCTACAATGAGCAGTTCTTC. Protein: CAISTYNEQFF.

This clonotype was found many times. This chain connects TRBV12-3 or TRBV12-4 to TRBJ2-7, with D unclear. Trimming left V 0 bases short and J 0 bases short, with 12 bases between. The CDR3 loop spans 16 amino acids. The CDR3 DNA reads as TGTGCCAGCAGTTTAGCCCTTAGTCCCTTCTCCTACGAGCAGTACTTC. This gives the protein CASSLALSPFSYEQYF.

This clonotype has only a few counts. The V call is TRBV20-1, the J call TRBJ2-3, with 7 nucleotides matching TRBD2. CDR3 length: 16 residues. Per germline, CDR1 DFQATT and CDR2 SNEGSKA (reference sequence). The trim removed 0 bases at V and 3 bases at J, leaving 9 bases unmatched. The CDR3 DNA follows: TGCAGTGCTAGAGATTTCGGGGGGAGGGAGACAGATACGCAGTATTTT. It specifies CSARDFGGRETDTQYF.

CDR3 in amino acids: CASHRTGYNQPQHF. The DNA for the CDR3 is TGTGCCAGCCATAGGACAGGGTACAATCAGCCCCAGCATTTT. The rearrangement links TRBV6-1 to TRBJ1-5, with 8 bases matching TRBD1. The germline V gene encodes CDR1 MNHNS and CDR2 SASEGT. This CDR3 region has 14 residues. Trimming removed 8 bases from V and 3 bases from J; junction bases left unmatched: 6.

This clonotype has only a few counts. The chain employs TRBV6-1 and TRBJ2-1; D ambiguous. Germline loops: CDR1 MNHNS, CDR2 SASEGT. V dropped 4 bases and J dropped 2 bases, with 18 bases sitting between them. The CDR3 consists of 17 residues. For the CDR3, the DNA is TGTGCCAGCAGTGGAACAGCATCCCCAAGTCCCTACAATGAGCAGTTCTTC. Protein sequence: CASSGTASPSPYNEQFF.

This clonotype was seen only a few times. The V gene is TRBV27, the J gene TRBJ2-6; 8 nucleotides agree with TRBD2. The V gene end was trimmed by 5 bases and the J gene end by 0 bases; junction bases not matched to a gene: 18. CDR3 length equals 21 residues. Germline V gene sequence: CDR1 MNHEY, CDR2 SMNVEV (reference sequence). The CDR3 DNA is TGTGCCAGCAGTGAGGTCCGAGCGGGAGCGTTTTCCCTCTCTGGGGCCAACGTCCTGACTTTC. It translates to CASSEVRAGAFSLSGANVLTF.

The V call is TRBV7-9, the J call TRBJ2-7; possibly TRBD2 for D (6 bases). The CDR3 is made up of 16 amino acids. Trimming stripped 5 bases from V and 2 bases from J, with 19 bases between. Looked up from germline, CDR1 is SEHNR and CDR2 is FQNEAQ (reference sequence). The CDR3 DNA is TGTGCCAGCAGCGCCCCTCCGGGGGTCTTACCCTACGAGCAGTACTTC. Its protein product is CASSAPPGVLPYEQYF.

The V call is TRBV7-2, the J call TRBJ2-3; 8 bases fit TRBD2. The J segment lost 4 bases and the V segment lost 3 bases, leaving 12 bases of the junction unmatched. CDR1 and CDR2 from the germline V gene are SGHTA and FQGNSA. This CDR3 has 17 amino acids. The CDR3 loop reads CASSFPGLVSVSDTQYF. The CDR3 DNA reads TGTGCCAGCAGCTTCCCGGGACTAGTTTCAGTGTCAGATACGCAGTATTTT.

The table lists this clonotype with a count of one. The junction shows a germline mismatch at one end, possibly a read error. The chain is built from TRBV12-3 or TRBV12-4 and TRBJ2-3; TRBD2 might be the D (7 bases). The CDR3 contains 15 residues. Here the CDR3 DNA reads TGTGCCAGCAGTTTTCGGCGGGAGAGACAGGATACGCAATATTTT. Protein: CASSFRRERQDTQYF.

The chain has TRBV25-1 and TRBJ2-1, with TRBD2 identical over 10 bases. This CDR3 contains 15 residues. Unmatched junction bases numbered 6, after V lost 2 bases and J lost 8 bases. Germline assignment: CDR1 MGHDK and CDR2 SYGVNS. The CDR3 is CASSEGTSARDEQFF. CDR3 sequence (DNA): TGTGCCAGCAGTGAAGGGACTAGCGCCCGCGATGAGCAGTTCTTC.